Below are 14 T cell receptor beta chains sequenced from a single sample in a study of cytomegalovirus exposure and HLA in healthy donors (dated by TCRdb to the late 2010s). Receptor amplification or capture employed the immunoSEQ multiplex PCR assay. For the multiplex PCR, a mixture combining 60 forward primers for TCR Vbeta segments and 13 reverse primers for TCR Jbeta segments was used. The clones in this table, taken by TCRdb from immuneACCESS, are in-frame only. Not every clone is retained; where verified, under half of the shortfall comes from an unresolved V gene, and the cause of the rest is unknown. The sample's own table lists about 200,000 clones. Jointly, the top ten make up roughly 0.74% of the sample. Specimen: PBMCs. Receptors were obtained from a boy between 5 and 17 years old in good health and CMV-seronegative.

The chain couples TRBV14 to TRBJ2-2, with D possibly TRBD2 on 6 matching bases. The germline CDR1 and CDR2 sequences are SGHDN and FVKESK. The CDR3 sequence is 16 residues long. Trimming shortened V by 4 bases and J by 3 bases, and 15 bases separated the two germline ends. The CDR3 nucleotides read TGTGCCAGCAGCCCCCGACTGCGGGGCTACACCGGGGAGCTGTTTTTT. This codes for CASSPRLRGYTGELFF.

V gene TRBV5-1 combines with J gene TRBJ2-7; tentative D call: TRBD2 (6 bases). This CDR3 has 15 amino acids. V gave up 2 bases and J gave up 5 bases, with 17 bases separating them. Germline CDR1 and CDR2: SGHRS and YFSETQ. The CDR3 region has the DNA TGCGCCAGCAGCTTAAGGGACTCCCGGGTTGACGAGCAGTACTTC. It translates to CASSLRDSRVDEQYF.

This CDR3 is CASSLNLYEQYF. As DNA, the CDR3 is TGTGCCAGCAGTTTAAATCTCTACGAGCAGTACTTC. This sequence joins TRBV27 and TRBJ2-7; the D is unclear. Trimming removed 2 bases at V and 3 bases at J, with 5 bases between. The CDR3 has 12 residues. Per the germline V gene, CDR1 is MNHEY and CDR2 is SMNVEV (reference sequence).

This chain joins TRBV5-3 and TRBJ2-1; TRBD1 might be the D (5 bases). TRBV5-3 is classed as an ORF, of uncertain function. The CDR3 loop spans 12 amino acids. Trimming pared 6 bases from V and 13 bases from J, leaving 17 bases between. CDR3 sequence reads: CARTEHNRLQFF. DNA of the CDR3: TGTGCCAGAACGGAACACAACAGGCTACAGTTCTTC.

The gene calls are TRBV4-1 and TRBJ1-2; TRBD1 agrees at 7 bases. The CDR3 is 16 amino acids. Germline-derived CDR1 and CDR2 are MGHRA and YSYEKL. V shed 5 bases, J shed 6 bases, and the junction held 15 bases outside the gene matches. The CDR3 DNA reads as TGCGCCAGCAGCTGGGAGGTTAGGGGGCGCGGGGATGGCTACACCTTC. Translated, it gives CASSWEVRGRGDGYTF.

This chain links TRBV6-5 with TRBJ1-2; D remains unclear. The V and J ends lost 2 bases and 0 bases respectively, with 7 bases between them. CDR1 MNHEY and CDR2 SVGAGI come from the germline V gene. The CDR3 consists of 14 residues. The CDR3 sequence: CASSYDGSNYGYTF. CDR3 nucleotide sequence: TGTGCCAGCAGTTACGATGGCTCTAACTATGGCTACACCTTC.

The gene calls are TRBV30 and TRBJ2-5; weak D call: TRBD1 (6 bases). The CDR3 spans 15 residues. The V end lost 3 bases, the J end lost 4 bases, and 18 bases lay between the germline ends. CDR1 is GTSNPN, CDR2 SVGIG, per germline (reference sequence). CDR3 protein: CAWRPGSTGIETQYF. The DNA for the CDR3 is TGTGCCTGGAGGCCAGGGAGTACAGGGATAGAGACCCAGTACTTC.

V is TRBV7-3 and J is TRBJ2-5; 7 bases are shared with TRBD2. The V segment lost 6 bases and the J segment 1 base; nucleotides outside the gene matches: 2. This CDR3 contains 13 residues. CDR1 and CDR2 from the germline V gene are SGHTA and FQGTGA. The chain's CDR3 is CASSPGGQETQYF. CDR3 bases: TGTGCCAGCAGTCCGGGGGGCCAAGAGACCCAGTACTTC.

This rearrangement joins TRBV6-5 to TRBJ1-6; D remains ambiguous. This CDR3 has 16 amino acids. CDR1 and CDR2 (germline): MNHEY, SVGAGI. V dropped 3 bases and J dropped 0 bases, with 9 bases sitting between them. In DNA, the CDR3 is TGTGCCAGCAGTTATCAGTCAAGCTCCTATAATTCACCCCTCCACTTT. As protein: CASSYQSSSYNSPLHF.

The V call is TRBV28, the J call TRBJ2-3; 10 bases agree with TRBD1. The CDR3 loop spans 14 amino acids. CDR1 is MDHEN and CDR2 is SYDVKM in the germline V gene. Trimming cost V 8 bases and J 2 bases; bases outside gene matches: 4. The CDR3 coding sequence is TGTGCCAGCCGGGACAGGGGTATCACAGATACGCAGTATTTT. Its translation: CASRDRGITDTQYF.

V gene TRBV4-1 combines with J gene TRBJ1-2; no firm D call. The V end was cut by 0 bases, the J end by 4 bases, with 15 bases between. The CDR3 runs 16 residues. From germline, CDR1 is MGHRA and CDR2 YSYEKL. The DNA for the CDR3 is TGCGCCAGCAGCCAAGATGCAAGAGAGGTCCCCTATGGCTACACCTTC. It encodes CASSQDAREVPYGYTF.

The genes are TRBV5-1 and TRBJ1-1; 7 bases fit TRBD1. CDR3 length: 15 amino acids. The trim removed 3 bases at V and 4 bases at J, leaving 9 bases unmatched. Germline CDR1 SGHRS, CDR2 YFSETQ. The CDR3 DNA reads as TGCGCCAGCAGCTCGTACAGGGGATTGGGCACTGAAGCTTTCTTT. Its protein is CASSSYRGLGTEAFF.

CDR3 region: CASSSRPPGGFF. CDR3 nucleotides: TGTGCCAGCAGCTCCCGGCCACCCGGCGGGTTTTTT. V gene TRBV7-8 combines with J gene TRBJ1-4; D is unclear. The V and J ends lost 4 bases and 16 bases respectively, with 16 bases between them. The CDR3 has 12 amino acids. The germline gives CDR1 SGHVS, CDR2 FQNEAQ. Combining the CDR3 with reference TRBV7-8 and TRBJ1-4 gives the whole variable domain GAGVSQSPRYKVAKRGQDVALRCDPISGHVSLFWYQQALGQGPEFLTYFQNEAQLDKSGLPSDRFFAERPEGSVSTLKIQRTQQEDSAVYLCASSSRPPGGFFGSGTQLSVL.

The chain uses TRBV7-6 and TRBJ2-7; a weak D match, TRBD1 (5 bases). Between the trimmed V and J ends, which lost 1 base and 7 bases, there was a span of 17 bases. The CDR3 consists of 15 residues. Germline V gives CDR1 SGHVS, CDR2 FNYEAQ. The CDR3 nucleotides are TGTGCCAGCAGCTTAGGTGGGCACGCTAACAGGGAGCAGTACTTC. Translating gives CASSLGGHANREQYF.